This paragraph reports one TCR beta chain. The antigen is not known. CDR1 is MNHEY, CDR2 SMNVEV, per germline (reference sequence). The V gene end was trimmed by 2 bases and the J gene end by 7 bases; junction bases not matched to a gene: 8. The CDR3 extends over 15 amino acids. The data are from a study of CD8+ T cells in alopecia areata. Treatment: oral pan-JAK inhibitor, 5-10 mg twice daily. Samples from alopecia areata patients were lesional scalp punch biopsies and peripheral blood. Extracted from the samples, RNA was reverse transcribed into cDNA to serve as the sequencing template. This table comes from immunoSEQ multiplex PCR, and its TCRdb copy is limited to in-frame clones, with some not included. Seen here are about 210,000 clones, 35% to 40% observed once, and the top ten hold about 0.48%. The study's findings and limits: Many of the expanded lesional clones endured in scalp and blood while on tofacitinib.

The source material was CD4+ T cells sorted from blood, sampled at approximately week 30, from a patient treated with tofacitinib. The J gene is TRBJ1-2, the V gene TRBV27, with 9 bases lining up with TRBD1. This clonotype was sampled from a human donor with alopecia areata. The CDR3 region has the DNA TGTGCCAGCAGTTTACTGGGACAGGGTTTTTCTGGCTACACCTTC. It translates to CASSLLGQGFSGYTF.